Listed here are 22 T cell receptor beta chains from one sample, sequenced in a study of blood T cell repertoires in COVID-19. Measured with immunoSEQ multiplex PCR; TCRdb has only the in-frame clones, and not every one. Of a few hundred thousand clones in the sample, 65% to 85% were seen once. Sequences were obtained from peripheral blood. These receptors were taken from a woman of 80 years or more with acute or convalescent COVID-19.

The genes are TRBV7-9 and TRBJ2-7; TRBD2 matches 12 bases. This CDR3 contains 15 residues. Germline assignment: CDR1 SEHNR and CDR2 FQNEAQ (reference sequence). V dropped 6 bases and J dropped 4; count of bases not matched to a gene: 7. CDR3: CASSLSGTSGYEQYF. Written as DNA, the CDR3 is TGTGCCAGCAGTTTGTCCGGGACTAGCGGGTACGAGCAGTACTTC.

The count of this clone is one. V is TRBV9 and J is TRBJ2-7, with TRBD1 matching 9 bases. Germline CDR1 and CDR2: SGDLS and YYNGEE. Trimming took 0 bases from V and 2 from J; bases not matched to a gene: 3. The length of the CDR3 is 15 residues. The CDR3 region is CASSVGGQGPYEQYF. CDR3 coding DNA: TGTGCCAGCAGCGTAGGAGGACAGGGGCCCTACGAGCAGTACTTC.

The chain combines TRBV7-9 with TRBJ2-7, with 8 nucleotides matching TRBD2. Germline CDR1 is SEHNR and CDR2 is FQNEAQ (reference sequence). CDR3 length equals 14 residues. Unmatched junction bases numbered 6, after V lost 6 bases and J lost 2 bases. Written as DNA, the CDR3 is TGTGCCAGCAGTCGGGGACTAGTTCCCTACGAGCAGTACTTC. Residues: CASSRGLVPYEQYF. The variable domain in full, with the rest retrieved from reference TRBV7-9 and TRBJ2-7, is DTGVSQNPRHKITKRGQNVTFRCDPISEHNRLYWYRQTLGQGPEFLTYFQNEAQLEKSRLLSDRFSAERPKGSFSTLEIQRTEQGDSAMYLCASSRGLVPYEQYFGPGTRLTVT.

The J gene is TRBJ1-5, the V gene TRBV7-2; possible D gene TRBD1, 6 bases. The CDR3 is 14 amino acids. Germline lookup yields CDR1 SGHTA and CDR2 FQGNSA. Between the trimmed V and J ends, which lost 2 bases and 11 bases, there was a span of 16 bases. The CDR3 coding sequence is TGTGCCAGCAGCTTAAGCGGACAGTCCTCCGCCCAGCATTTT. Amino acids: CASSLSGQSSAQHF.

Here the CDR3 DNA reads TGTGCCAGCAGTCGGGATCCCTCCGGAACCGGGGAGCTGTTTTTT. Encoded protein: CASSRDPSGTGELFF. The V gene is TRBV5-5, the J gene TRBJ2-2; TRBD2 might be the D (5 bases). This CDR3 has 15 amino acids. Germline CDR1 is SGHKS and CDR2 is YYEKEE (reference sequence). Trimming took 5 bases from V and 5 from J, leaving 16 bases between them. Full variable domain (remainder filled in from reference TRBV5-5 and TRBJ2-2): DAGVTQSPTHLIKTRGQQVTLRCSPISGHKSVSWYQQVLGQGPQFIFQYYEKEERGRGNFPDRFSARQFPNYSSELNVNALLLGDSALYLCASSRDPSGTGELFFGEGSRLTVL.

V and J are TRBV19 and TRBJ1-5; 12 bases agree with TRBD1. Germline V gene data show CDR1 as LNHDA and CDR2 as SQIVND (reference sequence). The trim removed 5 bases at V and 1 base at J, leaving 12 bases unmatched. This CDR3 has 19 residues. The CDR3 reads CASSPQRGQGATSNQPQHF. CDR3 bases: TGTGCCAGTAGTCCGCAACGGGGACAGGGGGCAACGAGCAATCAGCCCCAGCATTTT.

This clone was observed a single time. The rearrangement uses TRBV18 and TRBJ1-3, with D perhaps matching TRBD1 (6 bases). With 4 bases removed from V and 1 base from J, the gap between germline ends came to 8 bases. The germline CDR1 and CDR2 sequences are KGHSH and LQKENI. CDR3 length: 14 residues. CDR3 bases: TGTGCCAGCTCACTACAGGGTTCTGGAAACACCATATATTTT. Amino acid sequence: CASSLQGSGNTIYF.

This chain links TRBV23-1 with TRBJ2-1; a weak D match, TRBD1 (6 bases). TRBV23-1 is known as an ORF, though its function is uncertain. The CDR3 length is 17 residues. V gave up 4 bases and J gave up 1 base, with 17 bases separating them. CDR3 loop: CASSRPIRGSSYNEQFF. CDR3 in DNA: TGCGCCAGCAGTCGCCCGATCAGGGGAAGTTCCTACAATGAGCAGTTCTTC.

The table lists this clone with a count of one. The chain carries TRBV3-1 (or the pseudogene TRBV3-2) and TRBJ1-3; possibly TRBD1 for D (6 bases). This CDR3 contains 14 residues. The germline gives CDR1 LGHDT, CDR2 YNNKEL (reference sequence). V shed 5 bases and J shed 4 bases, with 12 bases lying between them. The CDR3 is CASSSGVEGNTIYF. CDR3 DNA sequence: TGTGCCAGCAGCTCAGGGGTGGAAGGAAACACCATATATTTT.

The chain joins TRBV6-5 to TRBJ2-1, with unresolved D. Germline values: CDR1 MNHEY, CDR2 SVGAGI. Trimming left V 2 bases short and J 10 bases short, with 6 bases between. This CDR3 has 11 amino acids. The CDR3 sequence: CASSYGWEQFF. DNA for the CDR3: TGTGCCAGCAGTTACGGCTGGGAGCAGTTCTTC.

The V call is TRBV13, the J call TRBJ2-7, with 7 bases lining up with TRBD2. This CDR3 spans 15 amino acids. Unmatched junction bases numbered 6, after V lost 3 bases and J lost 1 base. Germline V gives CDR1 PRHDT, CDR2 FYEKMQ (reference sequence). CDR3 nucleotides: TGTGCCAGCAGCTTGGGCGGGGGACGTTCCTACGAGCAGTACTTC. It is translated as CASSLGGGRSYEQYF.

Here the CDR3 reads CSHPRRLAGEGRDEQYF. In DNA form, the CDR3 reads TGCAGCCATCCGCGAAGACTAGCGGGAGAAGGGCGAGACGAGCAGTACTTC. The chain employs TRBV29-1 and TRBJ2-7; TRBD2 aligns across 12 bases. With V trimmed by 8 bases and J by 5 bases, 19 bases remained unmatched. Germline CDR1 is SQVTM and CDR2 is ANQGSEA. The CDR3 extends over 17 amino acids.

This clone turned up a few times. This chain uses TRBV27 with TRBJ2-7; D might be TRBD2 (5 bases). The CDR3 covers 13 residues. From germline, CDR1 is MNHEY and CDR2 SMNVEV (reference sequence). Trimming shortened V by 5 bases and J by 3 bases, and 11 bases separated the two germline ends. The CDR3 DNA follows: TGTGCCAGCAGTGTCGAGGGCCGCTACGAGCAGTACTTC. Amino acid sequence: CASSVEGRYEQYF.

This rearrangement joins TRBV30 to TRBJ1-2; no definite D call. V dropped 3 bases and J dropped 4 bases, with 9 bases sitting between them. This CDR3 region has 12 residues. Per germline, CDR1 GTSNPN and CDR2 SVGIG (reference sequence). The CDR3 DNA reads TGTGCCTGGAGCAGGATGGTCTATGGCTACACCTTC. It codes for CAWSRMVYGYTF. Full variable domain (remainder filled in from reference TRBV30 and TRBJ1-2): SQTIHQWPATLVQPVGSPLSLECTVEGTSNPNLYWYRQAAGRGLQLLFYSVGIGQISSEVPQNLSASRPQDRQFILSSKKLLLSDSGFYLCAWSRMVYGYTFGSGTRLTVV.

The genes are TRBV19 and TRBJ2-3, with D perhaps matching TRBD1 (5 bases). The CDR3 is 15 residues long. Trimming took 1 base from V and 4 from J, leaving 12 bases between them. The V gene's germline CDR1 is LNHDA and CDR2 SQIVND (reference sequence). CDR3 bases: TGTGCCAGTAGTATAGCGGCAGGGCCGGCAGATACGCAGTATTTT. Translation gives CASSIAAGPADTQYF. The full variable domain, in which reference TRBV19 and TRBJ2-3 provide the parts outside the CDR3, is DGGITQSPKYLFRKEGQNVTLSCEQNLNHDAMYWYRQDPGQGLRLIYYSQIVNDFQKGDIAEGYSVSREKKESFPLTVTSAQKNPTAFYLCASSIAAGPADTQYFGPGTRLTVL.

The V and J genes are TRBV6-5 and TRBJ2-7; the match to TRBD2 covers 11 bases. Germline V gene lookup returns CDR1 MNHEY and CDR2 SVGAGI. Trimming at V came to 6 bases and at J to 3 bases, leaving 7 bases not matched to a gene. The CDR3 totals 15 residues. CDR3 loop: CASRGVGTSGYEQYF. The CDR3 DNA is TGTGCCAGCAGAGGCGTCGGGACTAGCGGCTACGAGCAGTACTTC.

This chain links TRBV6-5 with TRBJ2-5, with 8 bases aligning to TRBD1. Unmatched junction bases numbered 8, after V lost 10 bases and J lost 4 bases. This CDR3 is built from 13 residues. CDR1 is MNHEY and CDR2 is SVGAGI in the germline V gene. The CDR3 here is CAIGQGERETQYF. CDR3 sequence (DNA): TGTGCCATTGGACAGGGAGAAAGAGAGACCCAGTACTTC.

The chain is built from TRBV7-2 and TRBJ2-7; possible D gene TRBD1, 5 bases. This CDR3 has 14 residues. With 4 bases removed from V and 0 bases from J, the gap between germline ends came to 10 bases. In germline, CDR1 is SGHTA, CDR2 FQGNSA. The CDR3 DNA follows: TGTGCCAGCAGCTCGACAGAAGCCTCCTACGAGCAGTACTTC. Translation gives CASSSTEASYEQYF.

This clone has just a few counts. The chain combines TRBV5-1 with TRBJ2-3, with 13 positions matching TRBD2. Germline loops: CDR1 SGHRS, CDR2 YFSETQ. This CDR3 comprises 15 residues. The trim removed 2 bases at V and 6 bases at J, leaving 3 bases unmatched. DNA for the CDR3: TGCGCCAGCAGCTTTGGACTAGCGGGAGCGGATACGCAGTATTTT. Translated: CASSFGLAGADTQYF.

Only one count was recorded for this clone. V and J are TRBV10-3 and TRBJ2-7; possibly TRBD2 for D (6 bases). The CDR3 is made up of 15 amino acids. In germline, CDR1 is ENHRY, CDR2 SYGVKD. The germline V and J ends were trimmed by 2 bases and 0 bases, with 11 bases remaining between them. The CDR3 sequence is CAISEGGASSYEQYF. The CDR3 bases are TGTGCCATCAGTGAGGGAGGGGCATCCTCCTACGAGCAGTACTTC.

Details on this clone: Mismatch with germline at one junction end may stem from a read error. The chain is built from TRBV29-1 and TRBJ2-7, with 8 nucleotides matching TRBD2. Looked up from germline, CDR1 is SQVTM and CDR2 is ANQGSEA. The CDR3 is made up of 10 amino acids. The DNA for the CDR3 is TGCAGCGTTGAACTAGCGGGTCCCCACTTC. This sequence encodes CSVELAGPHF.

The rearrangement uses TRBV6-5 and TRBJ2-7; D may be TRBD1 (5 bases). Looked up from germline, CDR1 is MNHEY and CDR2 is SVGAGI. There are 13 residues in the CDR3. V lost 9 bases and J lost 4, with 16 bases in between. CDR3: CASRPDTRYEQYF. The CDR3 coding sequence is TGTGCCAGTCGGCCGGACACACGTTACGAGCAGTACTTC.